The 17 T cell receptor beta chains below come from one sample, sequenced in a study of shared clonotypes between healthy human individuals (dated by TCRdb to the early 2020s). The library relied on the immunoSEQ multiplex PCR assay. The source is immuneACCESS, and TCRdb retained only in-frame sequences with V and J called. Part of the clones is not carried over; for the studies checked, unresolved V genes explain less than half of this, and the remainder is unexplained. This sample has 2 million to 2.5 million clones in its table, and about 94% of those were observed once. Jointly, the top ten make up roughly 0.13% of the sample. What was sequenced was naive CD4+ T cells sorted from blood. This specimen's cell subset or site label, interpreted: CD45RA+ positively selected. All receptors come from a man aged 18 to 35 in good health.

This rearrangement joins TRBV5-8 to TRBJ2-7; tentatively, D is TRBD1 (6 bases). This CDR3 contains 14 residues. Trimming removed 0 bases at V and 1 base at J, with 8 bases between. Germline V CDR1 and CDR2: SGHTS, YDEGEE. The CDR3 is CASSLADRSYEQYF. DNA for the CDR3: TGTGCCAGCAGCTTGGCCGACAGGTCCTACGAGCAGTACTTC.

This clone showed up just once. The junction does not match germline at one end; this may be a read error. V is TRBV6-1 and J is TRBJ2-2, with TRBD1 identical over 9 bases. CDR1 is MNHNS and CDR2 is SASEGT in the germline V gene. The CDR3 extends over 14 amino acids. Written as DNA, the CDR3 is TGCGCCCTTGGGACAGGGTTGACCACCGGGGAGCTGTTTTTT. Translating it yields CALGTGLTTGELFF.

V and J are TRBV14 and TRBJ1-1; 7 bases fit TRBD1. CDR1 and CDR2 from the germline V gene are SGHDN and FVKESK. V trimming: 4 bases; J trimming: 2 bases; junction bases outside the gene matches: 1. CDR3 length equals 13 residues. In nucleotides, the CDR3 is TGTGCCAGCAGCCGGGACAGTAACACTGAAGCTTTCTTT. Its protein product is CASSRDSNTEAFF.

In regard to this clone: Lacking the conserved final phenylalanine or tryptophan, this CDR3 likely reflects a read error. The CDR3 loop reads CASMRQMNTEAFS. Here the CDR3 DNA reads TGCGCCAGCATGAGACAGATGAACACTGAAGCTTTCTCT. V is TRBV4-1 and J is TRBJ1-1, with a weak D call TRBD1 (5 bases). This CDR3 has 13 amino acids. Trimming removed 7 bases from V and 0 bases from J, with 9 bases in between. The germline V gene has CDR1 MGHRA and CDR2 YSYEKL.

The rearrangement joins TRBV18 to TRBJ2-1, with D possibly being TRBD2 (5 bases). In germline, CDR1 is KGHSH, CDR2 LQKENI. The CDR3 runs 12 residues. Trimming cost V 6 bases and J 10 bases, with 13 bases left between them. This chain's CDR3 is CASSLGRGEQFF. CDR3 bases: TGTGCCAGCTCGCTCGGACGGGGAGAGCAGTTCTTC.

The V call is TRBV18, the J call TRBJ1-5, with 9 bases fitting TRBD1. V trimming: 6 bases; J trimming: 2 bases; junction bases outside the gene matches: 8. The germline gives CDR1 KGHSH, CDR2 LQKENI. This CDR3 is 16 amino acids long. The CDR3 spells CASSVTGQGGNQPQHF. The CDR3 bases are TGTGCCAGCTCCGTAACGGGACAGGGAGGCAATCAGCCCCAGCATTTT.

This CDR3 reads CAISLAASSYEQYF. CDR3 DNA: TGTGCCATCAGTCTAGCGGCGAGCTCCTACGAGCAGTACTTC. The V gene is TRBV10-3, the J gene TRBJ2-7; TRBD2 matches 7 bases. Unmatched junction bases numbered 4, after V lost 5 bases and J lost 0 bases. CDR3 length: 14 residues. Germline assignment: CDR1 ENHRY and CDR2 SYGVKD.

The CDR3 DNA follows: TGTGCCAGCAGCTCCGGGACAGGTTACAATGAGCAGTTCTTC. It specifies CASSSGTGYNEQFF. V is TRBV7-2 and J is TRBJ2-1; 8 nucleotides line up with TRBD1. The CDR3 extends over 14 amino acids. V gave up 4 bases and J gave up 4 bases; unmatched junction bases: 3. CDR1 and CDR2 (germline): SGHTA, FQGNSA.

J is TRBJ2-7 and V is TRBV18, with D perhaps matching TRBD1 (5 bases). Germline CDR1 reads KGHSH; CDR2 reads LQKENI. Trimming removed 5 bases at V and 0 bases at J, with 17 bases between. There are 16 residues in the CDR3. The CDR3 spells CASSVTTATYSYEQYF. In nucleotides, the CDR3 is TGTGCCAGCTCAGTAACGACAGCCACCTACTCCTACGAGCAGTACTTC.

The V and J genes are TRBV4-3 and TRBJ2-3, with TRBD2 matching 10 bases. Losses at the gene ends were 5 bases for V and 1 base for J; bases not matched to a gene: 9. The CDR3 runs 17 residues. Germline V gene sequence: CDR1 LGHNA, CDR2 YSLEER. The CDR3 DNA is TGCGCCAGCAGCTATCTAGCGGGAGTTCTTGGCACAGATACGCAGTATTTT. Residues: CASSYLAGVLGTDTQYF.

CDR3 loop: CASSPQGTELVFF. CDR3 nucleotide sequence: TGTGCCAGCTCACCACAAGGCACCGAGTTAGTGTTTTTT. J is TRBJ2-2 and V is TRBV18; no clear D gene. The CDR3 runs 13 residues. Trimming removed 1 base at V and 15 bases at J, with 15 bases between. The germline V gene has CDR1 KGHSH and CDR2 LQKENI.

The CDR3 spells CAWSVLFREQYF. In nucleotides, the CDR3 is TGTGCCTGGAGTGTACTTTTTCGGGAGCAGTACTTC. The rearrangement joins TRBV30 to TRBJ2-7; D ambiguous. The CDR3 is 12 amino acids. Germline V gene sequence: CDR1 GTSNPN, CDR2 SVGIG (reference sequence). V lost 0 bases, J lost 7 bases, and 10 bases lay in between.

Points on this clone: The junction shows a germline mismatch at one end, possibly a read error. V is TRBV7-7 and J is TRBJ1-5; D is perhaps TRBD1 (5 bases). CDR1 SSHAT and CDR2 FNYEAQ come from the germline V gene (reference sequence). The CDR3 has 17 residues. The CDR3 is CASSLGDPRMSNQPQHF. The CDR3 DNA is TGTGCTAGCAGCTTAGGGGACCCCCGAATGAGCAATCAGCCCCAGCATTTT.

The chain links TRBV27 to TRBJ2-1; 10 bases are shared with TRBD1. The V gene end was trimmed by 2 bases and the J gene end by 2 bases; junction bases not matched to a gene: 0. This CDR3 has 15 amino acids. Germline CDR1 is MNHEY and CDR2 is SMNVEV (reference sequence). This CDR3 is CASSLDRGPYNEQFF. The CDR3, as DNA: TGTGCCAGCAGTTTAGACAGGGGGCCCTACAATGAGCAGTTCTTC.

The rearrangement links TRBV7-6 to TRBJ2-7, with D perhaps TRBD2 (5 bases). V lost 0 bases and J 6 bases, leaving 12 bases between the germline ends. Germline-derived CDR1 and CDR2 are SGHVS and FNYEAQ. The CDR3 is 14 residues long. The chain's CDR3 is CASSLAGESSEQYF. The CDR3 region has the DNA TGTGCCAGCAGCTTAGCCGGGGAATCTTCCGAGCAGTACTTC.

This clone was picked up one time. This rearrangement joins TRBV30 to TRBJ1-1, with 12 nucleotides matching TRBD1. The J segment lost 6 bases and the V segment lost 0 bases, leaving 11 bases of the junction unmatched. CDR1 is GTSNPN and CDR2 is SVGIG in the germline V gene (reference sequence). The CDR3 extends over 17 amino acids. CDR3 bases: TGTGCCTGGAGTGTACCGAAACCGGGACAGGGGGCTTCTGAAGCTTTCTTT. It yields the protein CAWSVPKPGQGASEAFF. Full variable domain (outside the CDR3, taken from reference TRBV30 and TRBJ1-1): SQTIHQWPATLVQPVGSPLSLECTVEGTSNPNLYWYRQAAGRGLQLLFYSVGIGQISSEVPQNLSASRPQDRQFILSSKKLLLSDSGFYLCAWSVPKPGQGASEAFFGQGTRLTVV.

The J gene is TRBJ1-2, the V gene TRBV19, with 7 bases aligning to TRBD1. The CDR3 consists of 12 residues. The junction had 8 bases not matched to a gene; V was cut back by 8 bases and J by 8 bases. Germline lookup yields CDR1 LNHDA and CDR2 SQIVND (reference sequence). The CDR3 reads CASGDRAEGYTF. The DNA for the CDR3 is TGTGCCAGTGGAGACAGGGCAGAGGGCTACACCTTC.